A single sample gave rise to the 7 T cell receptor beta chains below, sequenced in a study of blood T cell repertoires in COVID-19. Some clones are missing from TCRdb's copy, which holds only in-frame ones; the method was immunoSEQ multiplex PCR. In the table there are roughly 100,000 clones, around nine tenths of which are singletons. The sequenced sample was peripheral blood. The receptors were sampled from a middle-aged man in a cohort sampled during active COVID-19.

This chain uses TRBV10-3 with TRBJ1-2; no clear D gene. Germline values: CDR1 ENHRY, CDR2 SYGVKD. Trimming took 4 bases from V and 8 from J, leaving 14 bases between them. CDR3 length equals 13 residues. CDR3 amino acids: CAISGLEGTGYTF. CDR3 nucleotides: TGTGCCATCAGTGGGTTAGAGGGAACGGGCTACACCTTC.

J is TRBJ2-2 and V is TRBV10-1; D possibly corresponds to TRBD2 (6 bases). Looked up from germline, CDR1 is WNHNN and CDR2 is SYGVQD (reference sequence). CDR3 size: 14 residues. V was trimmed by 0 bases and J by 6 bases, leaving 8 bases between them. CDR3 in amino acids: CASSESTSSGELFF. The CDR3 nucleotides are TGCGCCAGCAGTGAGTCTACTAGCTCCGGGGAGCTGTTTTTT.

The chain links TRBV9 to TRBJ2-1; 8 bases align to TRBD2. Germline lookup yields CDR1 SGDLS and CDR2 YYNGEE. Losses at the gene ends were 0 bases for V and 5 bases for J; bases not matched to a gene: 7. CDR3 length: 16 residues. Here the CDR3 reads CASSVDPRGADNEQFF. The CDR3 DNA is TGTGCCAGCAGCGTAGATCCGCGGGGGGCCGACAATGAGCAGTTCTTC.

The chain links TRBV7-2 to TRBJ2-5, with 7 bases aligning to TRBD2. CDR3 length equals 15 residues. Germline loops: CDR1 SGHTA, CDR2 FQGNSA. Trimming cost V 1 base and J 5 bases; bases outside gene matches: 7. The CDR3 nucleotides are TGTGCCAGCAGCTTAGGAGGGGAGGGTTGGGAGACCCAGTACTTC. Protein product: CASSLGGEGWETQYF.

The chain couples TRBV19 to TRBJ2-3; 14 positions agree with TRBD2. J was trimmed by 6 bases and V by 5 bases; bases with no gene match: 7. Germline CDR1 reads LNHDA; CDR2 reads SQIVND (reference sequence). The CDR3 is 16 amino acids. CDR3 residues: CASSPGTSGGRDTQYF. CDR3 nucleotide sequence: TGTGCCAGTAGTCCCGGGACTAGCGGGGGCCGGGATACGCAGTATTTT.

The J gene is TRBJ1-3, the V gene TRBV7-9; D uncertain. The V and J ends lost 1 base and 1 base respectively, with 8 bases between them. The CDR3 extends over 15 amino acids. Germline V gives CDR1 SEHNR, CDR2 FQNEAQ (reference sequence). The CDR3 nucleotides are TGTGCCAGCAGCTTAGGAGGGCTTTCTGGAAACACCATATATTTT. It encodes CASSLGGLSGNTIYF.

J is TRBJ1-2 and V is TRBV2, with D maybe TRBD1 (6 bases). The germline CDR1 and CDR2 sequences are SNHLY and FYNNEI. This CDR3 is 13 amino acids long. V dropped 7 bases and J dropped 6 bases, with 15 bases sitting between them. The CDR3 region has the DNA TGTGCCAGCATCATGGGGGCCCCTGATGGCTACACCTTC. Its protein product is CASIMGAPDGYTF.